This entry concerns a single T cell receptor (beta chain). Its antigen has not been determined. No base quality information exists; no much larger clone differs at one position. The CDR3 runs 15 amino acids, cysteine and phenylalanine included. CDR3 DNA only is kept here, 45 bases in frame from base 1. The germline V gene supplies CDR1 ENHRY and CDR2 SYGVKD. The V end loses 3 bases and the J end loses 2 bases, and a stretch of 11 bases separates them. The source of the sample is a study of blood T cell repertoires in COVID-19 (dated by TCRdb to about 2020). Broadly, across the study: The collaborator samples originated in the United States, Italy and Spain and spanned the acute and convalescent phases of COVID-19. The material from the prospective study consisted of cDNA or gDNA derived from T cells, B-cell-depleted T cells, or PBMCs. Deeply sampled blood TCRbeta repertoires from subjects exposed to, actively infected with, or recovered from COVID-19 were included in the dataset. A freely available public database, intended as a resource for researchers studying the immune response to SARS-CoV-2, is where the repertoires were released. The samples were drawn from the first 160 participants of the ongoing ImmuneRACE study and from 1,254 subjects provided by 6 global collaborators. The sample metadata nearly always contained a de-identified subject ID, COVID-19 status, age in years and sex. Where HLA class I and class II types were available, the types were taken from metadata supplied by the sample provider, not from assay-based typing.

Each collaborating institution followed its own protocols to collect whole blood in K2EDTA tubes. For TCRbeta analysis, collaborators shipped samples in one of three forms: frozen whole blood, isolated PBMCs, or DNA extracted from either of those sample types. Points the paper makes about the study in general: How much clinical and demographic metadata was included differed by source and by participant, and the metadata was provided uncurated.

TCRbeta CDR3 regions were amplified from genomic DNA using the immunoSEQ Assay, a bias-controlled multiplex PCR. The published analysis was carried out like this. Within the assay, amplification of reference gene primers was used to estimate how many nucleated cells each sample contained. To quantify the absolute abundance of each unique TCRbeta CDR3 rearrangement, sequence reads were collapsed and filtered. Productive Simpson clonality was computed per sample as the square root of Simpson's diversity index over productive rearrangements. TCRdb limited this immuneACCESS table to in-frame rearrangements with V and J called. A share of clones is missing; checked studies link under half to unresolved V genes, and the rest is unexplained. The V and J calls and clone size come from that table; D and trimming were worked out from the DNA. The sample data list about 200,000 clones, and 80% to 90% of these were observed just once. The top ten clones comprise over 10% of the sample.

The rearrangement combines TRBV10-3 with TRBJ1-5; TRBD1 is perhaps the D gene, given 6 matching bases. The sample consisted of peripheral blood. This sequence was found in a human donor in a cohort sampled during active COVID-19. The CDR3 loop reads CAISDRGKGNQPQHF. The DNA is TGTGCCATCAGTGATAGGGGGAAAGGCAATCAGCCCCAGCATTTT.